The entry below describes one T cell receptor beta chain. Its target antigen remains unknown. No base qualities exist here, and no much larger clone lies one base off it. These data come from a study of blood T cell repertoires in COVID-19 (dated by TCRdb to about 2020). Turning to the overall study: Collaborator samples came from the United States, Italy and Spain and covered acute and convalescent phases of COVID-19. Samples were obtained from the ongoing ImmuneRACE study (first 160 participants) and from 1,000 to 1,500 subjects provided by 6 global collaborators. The dataset comprised deeply sampled blood TCRbeta repertoires from subjects exposed to, actively infected with, or recovered from COVID-19. The sample metadata nearly always contained a de-identified subject ID, COVID-19 status, age in years and sex. Where available, HLA class I and class II types were taken from metadata supplied by the sample provider and were not determined by assay-based typing. The prospective study material was composed of cDNA or gDNA derived from T cells, B-cell-depleted T cells, or PBMCs. The repertoires were released in a freely available public database meant as a resource for research on the immune response to SARS-CoV-2. General findings and caveats noted by the study authors: The amount of clinical and demographic metadata varied by source and participant and was provided uncurated.

The germline V gene (reference sequence) specifies SEHNR as CDR1 and FQNEAQ as CDR2. The CDR3, from cysteine to phenylalanine, totals 15 residues. Only the CDR3 part of the read is kept: 45 bases, read in frame from the first base. V loses 0 bases at its end and J loses 2 bases; junction bases beyond the gene matches: 3. The immunoSEQ Assay, a bias-controlled multiplex PCR, was used to amplify TCRbeta CDR3 regions from genomic DNA. The paper's data handling went like this. The number of nucleated cells in each sample was estimated from the amplification of reference gene primers within the assay. To quantify the absolute abundance of each unique TCRbeta CDR3 rearrangement, sequence reads were collapsed and filtered. For each sample, productive Simpson clonality was calculated by taking the square root of Simpson's diversity index across productive rearrangements. In its TCRdb copy, this immuneACCESS table keeps in-frame sequences only and misses some clones. Where compared with another copy, unresolved V genes explain less than half of these, and the others have no known cause. That table furnishes V, J and clone size, whereas the DNA furnished D and trimming. The sample table lists hundreds of thousands of clones, 75% to 90% of them with a count of one. The ten most abundant clones make up about 1% of the sample.

Participants in the prospective study were aged about 18 to 95 years, lived in 24 United States geographic areas, and enrolled through a virtual design. To assign participants to cohorts, the prospective study relied on clinical history that participants themselves reported in a screening survey and a study questionnaire. For ImmuneRACE Cohort 3, a participant was defined as recovered based on two consecutive negative NP/OP PCR tests, clearance by a healthcare professional, or resolution of symptoms. In the prospective study, mobile phlebotomists collected whole blood, serum and a nasopharyngeal or oropharyngeal swab from each participant. Prospective study participants could optionally give additional blood draws and questionnaires over an approximately two-month period. Before DNA extraction, prospective study blood samples were shipped either frozen or at room temperature.

The chain couples TRBV7-9 to TRBJ1-1, and 7 junction bases match TRBD1. The sequenced sample consisted of PBMCs or T cells enriched from blood (not recorded which). This receptor was obtained from a man between 18 and 35 years old who had recovered from COVID-19. This receptor has the CDR3 CASSLAGTVNTEAFF. The DNA reads TGTGCCAGCAGCTTAGCCGGGACAGTTAACACTGAAGCTTTCTTT. The variable domain in full, with residues beyond the CDR3 obtained from the reference TRBV7-9 and TRBJ1-1 genes, is DTGVSQNPRHKITKRGQNVTFRCDPISEHNRLYWYRQTLGQGPEFLTYFQNEAQLEKSRLLSDRFSAERPKGSFSTLEIQRTEQGDSAMYLCASSLAGTVNTEAFFGQGTRLTVV.